This TCR beta chain was captured in a study of beta chain features in type 1 diabetes. In the study overall: The patient and healthy donor groups were comparable for age, gender and cell yields. Across every sample, over 100 million sorted cells were examined in total.

TCRB transcripts that were expressed got sequenced, as all of the isolated RNA had been reverse transcribed. Assay: immunoSEQ multiplex PCR; the TCRdb copy retains only in-frame clones and omits some. This repertoire shows a few hundred thousand clones, approximately 15% found once; its top ten account for about 0.02%. Findings and caveats of the study: All four CD4+ subsets of Type 1 diabetes patients contained TCRB CDR3s that were moderately but significantly shorter. Across patients, naive, central memory and Treg TCRB repertoires exhibited apparently greater similarity than was observed across healthy donors.

This clone was found a few times. The antigen is undetermined. Heparinised blood was drawn once per donor, averaging about 116 mL. V shed 6 bases and J shed 2 bases, with 8 bases lying between them. Germline lookup yields CDR1 MNHEY and CDR2 SVGAGI. CDR3 length equals 12 residues. The chain uses TRBV6-5 and TRBJ2-7; no clear D. The sample was naive CD4+ T cells from blood. The clonotype originates from a man aged 30 to 39 with type 1 diabetes. DNA of the CDR3: TGTGCCAGCAGACCGGGTCCCTACGAGCAGTACTTC. Residues: CASRPGPYEQYF.